One T cell receptor beta chain is described in this entry. Antigen: not known. These data are taken from a study of T cell clonotyping in hematopoietic cell transplantation. Study at large: Recipients' pretransplant samples followed cytoreduction. Study conclusions and caveats: Recipient TCR diversity dropped after transplant; expanded clonotypes rose from day 30 to 180. CD4 and CD8 repertoire contributions could not be separated without sorting.

Time point: recipient sample about 28 days before transplant, after cytoreduction. Recipients were bled about 28 days pretransplant and at posttransplant days 30, 100, 180. Generated by immunoSEQ multiplex PCR, the TCRdb table keeps only in-frame clones and is missing some. The table records 35,000 to 45,000 clones, approximately 95% of them present only once. The sample here was peripheral blood mononuclear cells, taken before stem cell transplant. This sequence originates from a man between 40 and 49 years old with chronic myeloid leukemia. Some clones in this sample may be carry-over from other donors' samples.

The CDR3 DNA reads TGTGCCAGCAGCCGTGGAGGGGCGGGGGCAAATGAAAAACTGTTTTTT. Translating it yields CASSRGGAGANEKLFF. V gene TRBV5-4 combines with J gene TRBJ1-4, with D perhaps matching TRBD1 (6 bases). The CDR3 contains 16 residues. The germline V gene encodes CDR1 SGHNT and CDR2 YYREEE (reference sequence). V lost 4 bases and J lost 5, with 18 bases in between.